This is a list of T cell receptor beta chains from one sample in a study of blood T cell repertoires in COVID-19. Some clones are missing from TCRdb's copy, which holds only in-frame ones; the method was immunoSEQ multiplex PCR. In the table there are 120,000 or so clones, nearly 90% of which are singletons. Sequencing used peripheral blood. Source of these receptors: an elderly woman with acute or convalescent COVID-19. Both conserved end residues are part of each CDR3. D genes are given only for firm matches. A clone size is listed for some rows: how often the clone was seen (once, few, many), or a class if it is expanded.

D: TRBD2
J: TRBJ2-3
V: TRBV7-9
size: NA
CDR3: CASSSPGLAGEVTDTQYF
DNA: TGTGCCAGCAGCTCACCGGGACTAGCGGGGGAGGTCACAGATACGCAGTATTTT

D: NA
J: TRBJ2-7
V: TRBV28
size: NA
CDR3: CASILTGSYEQYF
DNA: TGTGCCAGCATCTTGACAGGCTCCTACGAGCAGTACTTC

D: TRBD1
J: TRBJ2-1
V: TRBV5-1
size: NA
CDR3: CASRPTGTGGYNEQFF
DNA: TGCGCCAGCAGACCGACCGGGACAGGGGGCTACAATGAGCAGTTCTTC

D: NA
J: TRBJ2-7
V: TRBV21-1
size: NA
CDR3: CASSKWGPYEQYF
DNA: TGTGCCAGCAGCAAGTGGGGGCCGTACGAGCAGTACTTC

D: NA
J: TRBJ1-1
V: TRBV6-5
size: NA
CDR3: CASSYSVVRGTEAFF
DNA: TGTGCCAGCAGTTACTCGGTCGTCAGGGGCACTGAAGCTTTCTTT

D: NA
J: TRBJ1-5
V: TRBV28
size: NA
CDR3: CASSVHSGLNQPQHF
DNA: TGTGCCAGCAGTGTACACAGCGGGTTGAATCAGCCCCAGCATTTT

D: TRBD2
J: TRBJ2-6
V: TRBV18
size: NA
CDR3: CASSPKASGRPLSGANVLTF
DNA: TGTGCCAGCTCACCAAAGGCTAGCGGGAGACCACTCTCTGGGGCCAACGTCCTGACTTTC

D: NA
J: TRBJ1-2
V: TRBV11-1
size: NA
CDR3: CASSLQGANGYTF
DNA: TGTGCCAGCAGCTTACAAGGGGCAAATGGCTACACCTTC

D: TRBD1
J: TRBJ1-2
V: TRBV18
size: NA
CDR3: CASSLGGQGGAGYTF
DNA: TGTGCCAGCTCGCTGGGTGGCCAGGGGGGAGCTGGCTACACCTTC

D: NA
J: TRBJ1-6
V: TRBV13
size: few
CDR3: CASSLSPGAPAGRLDPLHF
DNA: TGTGCCAGCAGCTTATCCCCAGGTGCCCCCGCAGGGAGGTTGGACCCCCTCCACTTT

D: TRBD2
J: TRBJ2-7
V: TRBV5-1
size: NA
CDR3: CASSSRTSGGFTYEQYF
DNA: TGCGCCAGCAGTTCCAGGACTAGCGGGGGTTTTACCTACGAGCAGTACTTC

D: TRBD2
J: TRBJ2-3
V: TRBV2
size: NA
CDR3: CASRPGSGGVDTQYF
DNA: TGTGCCAGCAGACCAGGAAGCGGGGGAGTAGATACGCAGTATTTT

D: NA
J: TRBJ2-1
V: TRBV5-4
size: NA
CDR3: CASSLGGDEQFF
DNA: TGTGCCAGCAGCCTGGGGGGCGATGAGCAGTTCTTC

D: TRBD1
J: TRBJ1-1
V: TRBV12-5
size: NA
CDR3: CASGLARQGVGDTEAFF
DNA: TGTGCTAGTGGTTTGGCCAGACAGGGCGTGGGGGACACTGAAGCTTTCTTT

D: TRBD1
J: TRBJ1-5
V: TRBV28
size: NA
CDR3: CASSLRGAGTGRFSNQPQHF
DNA: TGTGCCAGCAGTTTACGCGGAGCCGGGACAGGGAGATTTAGCAATCAGCCCCAGCATTTT

D: NA
J: TRBJ1-3
V: TRBV4-3
size: NA
CDR3: CASSPSGPGHGNTIYF
DNA: TGCGCCAGCAGCCCCTCAGGACCGGGACACGGAAACACCATATATTTT

D: NA
J: TRBJ1-2
V: TRBV5-6
size: NA
CDR3: CASSLVATEYGYTF
DNA: TGTGCCAGCAGCTTGGTTGCGACGGAGTATGGCTACACCTTC

D: NA
J: TRBJ2-6
V: TRBV4-2
size: NA
CDR3: CASSQGQGGGANVLTF
DNA: TGTGCCAGCAGCCAAGGGCAGGGGGGTGGGGCCAACGTCCTGACTTTC

D: NA
J: TRBJ2-7
V: TRBV19
size: NA
CDR3: CASSMFASDEQYF
DNA: TGTGCCAGTAGTATGTTTGCGAGCGACGAGCAGTACTTC

D: NA
J: TRBJ2-3
V: TRBV27
size: once
CDR3: CASRELPSTDTQYF
DNA: TGTGCCAGCCGCGAGTTGCCTAGCACAGATACGCAGTATTTT

D: NA
J: TRBJ1-2
V: TRBV6-1
size: NA
CDR3: CASSEPGEGNYGYTF
DNA: TGTGCCAGCAGTGAACCGGGAGAGGGAAACTATGGCTACACCTTC

D: TRBD2
J: TRBJ2-1
V: TRBV5-6
size: NA
CDR3: CASLSSGRGYNEQFF
DNA: TGTGCCAGCTTGAGTAGCGGGAGGGGTTACAATGAGCAGTTCTTC

D: NA
J: TRBJ2-7
V: TRBV20-1
size: once
CDR3: CSASRFPARTYEQYF
DNA: TGCAGTGCCAGTCGGTTCCCGGCGAGGACCTACGAGCAGTACTTC

D: TRBD1
J: TRBJ2-1
V: TRBV19
size: NA
CDR3: CASSIDPWDRGYNEQFF
DNA: TGTGCCAGTAGTATAGATCCCTGGGACAGGGGGTACAATGAGCAGTTCTTC

D: NA
J: TRBJ2-5
V: TRBV7-7
size: NA
CDR3: CASSLSVQETQYF
DNA: TGTGCTAGCAGCTTATCCGTGCAAGAGACCCAGTACTTC

D: NA
J: TRBJ2-3
V: TRBV24-1
size: NA
CDR3: CATSDPYREIADTQYF
DNA: TGTGCCACCAGTGACCCCTATCGGGAGATCGCAGATACGCAGTATTTT

D: NA
J: TRBJ2-3
V: TRBV24-1
size: NA
CDR3: CATRFGDRPEDTQYF
DNA: TGTGCCACCCGCTTTGGTGACAGGCCAGAAGATACGCAGTATTTT

D: TRBD1
J: TRBJ1-4
V: TRBV4-1
size: NA
CDR3: CASSHPSDRVREKLFF
DNA: TGCGCCAGCAGCCATCCCTCGGACAGGGTGCGGGAAAAACTGTTTTTT

D: NA
J: TRBJ1-5
V: TRBV5-1
size: NA
CDR3: CASSLEPGVGQPQHF
DNA: TGCGCCAGCAGCTTGGAACCAGGGGTGGGTCAGCCCCAGCATTTT

D: TRBD1
J: TRBJ1-6
V: TRBV9
size: NA
CDR3: CASSVGIDRVAPLHF
DNA: TGTGCCAGCAGCGTAGGAATAGACAGGGTAGCACCCCTCCACTTT

D: TRBD1
J: TRBJ1-1
V: TRBV19
size: NA
CDR3: CASSSGRGHQGTEAFF
DNA: TGTGCCAGTAGTAGTGGCAGGGGGCACCAAGGCACTGAAGCTTTCTTT

D: NA
J: TRBJ1-1
V: TRBV14
size: NA
CDR3: CASSRQGRTEAFF
DNA: TGTGCCAGCAGCCGGCAGGGAAGGACTGAAGCTTTCTTT

D: TRBD1
J: TRBJ1-5
V: TRBV19
size: NA
CDR3: CASKDRGNSNQPQHF
DNA: TGTGCCAGTAAAGACAGGGGAAATAGCAATCAGCCCCAGCATTTT

D: NA
J: TRBJ1-1
V: TRBV6-5
size: NA
CDR3: CASSRRRGNTEAFF
DNA: TGTGCCAGCAGCCGAAGGAGGGGGAACACTGAAGCTTTCTTT

D: NA
J: TRBJ2-7
V: TRBV28
size: NA
CDR3: CASSLPPASNYEQYF
DNA: TGTGCCAGCAGTTTACCGCCAGCGTCCAACTACGAGCAGTACTTC